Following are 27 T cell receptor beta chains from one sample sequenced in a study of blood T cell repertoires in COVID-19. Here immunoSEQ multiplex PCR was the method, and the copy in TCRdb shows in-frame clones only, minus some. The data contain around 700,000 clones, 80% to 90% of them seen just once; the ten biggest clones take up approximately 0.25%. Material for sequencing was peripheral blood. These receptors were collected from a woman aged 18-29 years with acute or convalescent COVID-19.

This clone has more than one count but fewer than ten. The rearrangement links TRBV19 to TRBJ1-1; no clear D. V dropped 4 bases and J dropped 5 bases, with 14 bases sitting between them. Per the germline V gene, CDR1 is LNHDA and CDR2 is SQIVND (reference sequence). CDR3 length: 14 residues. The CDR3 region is CASSTSGSGTEAFF. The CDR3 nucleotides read TGTGCCAGTAGTACCTCAGGCTCAGGAACTGAAGCTTTCTTT.

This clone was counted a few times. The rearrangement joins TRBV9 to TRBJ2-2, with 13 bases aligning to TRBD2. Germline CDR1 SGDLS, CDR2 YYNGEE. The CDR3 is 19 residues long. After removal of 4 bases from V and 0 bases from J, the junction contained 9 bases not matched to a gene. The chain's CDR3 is CASSPPTTSGGPNTGELFF. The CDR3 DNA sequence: TGTGCCAGCAGCCCGCCGACGACTAGCGGGGGGCCGAACACCGGGGAGCTGTTTTTT.

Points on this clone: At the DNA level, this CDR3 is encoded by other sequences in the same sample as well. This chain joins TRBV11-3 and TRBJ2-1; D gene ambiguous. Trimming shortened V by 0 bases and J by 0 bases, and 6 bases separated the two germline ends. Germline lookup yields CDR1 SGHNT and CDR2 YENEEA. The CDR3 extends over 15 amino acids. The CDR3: CASSLDPSSYNEQFF. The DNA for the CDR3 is TGTGCCAGCAGCTTAGACCCCAGCTCCTACAATGAGCAGTTCTTC.

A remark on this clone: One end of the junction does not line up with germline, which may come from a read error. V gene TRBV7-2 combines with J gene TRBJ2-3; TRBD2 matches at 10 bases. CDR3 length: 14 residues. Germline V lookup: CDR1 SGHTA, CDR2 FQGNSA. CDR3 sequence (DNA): TGTGCCAGCAGCATAGCGGGGGGAGGTAATACGCAGTATTTT. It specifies CASSIAGGGNTQYF.

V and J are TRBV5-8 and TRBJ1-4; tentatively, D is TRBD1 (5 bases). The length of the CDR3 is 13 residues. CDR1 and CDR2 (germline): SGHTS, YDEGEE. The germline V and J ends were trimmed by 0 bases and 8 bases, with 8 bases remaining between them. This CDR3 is CASSLARGEKLFF. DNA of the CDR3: TGTGCCAGCAGCTTGGCGCGGGGGGAAAAACTGTTTTTT.

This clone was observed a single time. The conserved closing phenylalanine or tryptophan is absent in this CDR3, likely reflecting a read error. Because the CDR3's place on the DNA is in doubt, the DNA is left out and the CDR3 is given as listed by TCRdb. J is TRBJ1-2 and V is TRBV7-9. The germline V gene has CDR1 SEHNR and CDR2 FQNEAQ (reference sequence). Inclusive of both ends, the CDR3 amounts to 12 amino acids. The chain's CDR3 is CASSLGHSRGEG.

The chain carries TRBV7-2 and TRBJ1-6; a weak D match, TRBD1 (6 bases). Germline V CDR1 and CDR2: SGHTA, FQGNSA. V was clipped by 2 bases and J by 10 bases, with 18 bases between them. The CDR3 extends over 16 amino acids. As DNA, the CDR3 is TGTGCCAGCAGCTTAAACAGGGTAATCTCCGGATCACCCCTCCACTTT. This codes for CASSLNRVISGSPLHF.

The CDR3 DNA reads as TGCAGCGTAAAGACAGATTCTGGAAACACCATATATTTT. Protein product: CSVKTDSGNTIYF. The chain employs TRBV29-1 and TRBJ1-3, with D possibly being TRBD1 (5 bases). The ends were cut back, 6 bases at V and 1 base at J, with 10 bases in the middle. The germline V gene encodes CDR1 SQVTM and CDR2 ANQGSEA. The CDR3 runs 13 residues. The full variable domain, rest sourced from reference TRBV29-1 and TRBJ1-3, is SAVISQKPSRDICQRGTSLTIQCQVDSQVTMMFWYRQQPGQSLTLIATANQGSEATYESGFVIDKFPISRPNLTFSTLTVSNMSPEDSSIYLCSVKTDSGNTIYFGEGSWLTVV.

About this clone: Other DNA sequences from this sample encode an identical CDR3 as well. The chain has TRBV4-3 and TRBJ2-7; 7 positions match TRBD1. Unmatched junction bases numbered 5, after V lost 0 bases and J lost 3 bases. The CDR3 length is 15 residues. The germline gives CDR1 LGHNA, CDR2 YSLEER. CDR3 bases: TGCGCCAGCAGCCAAGATCGGGACAGTAGCTACGAGCAGTACTTC. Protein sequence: CASSQDRDSSYEQYF.

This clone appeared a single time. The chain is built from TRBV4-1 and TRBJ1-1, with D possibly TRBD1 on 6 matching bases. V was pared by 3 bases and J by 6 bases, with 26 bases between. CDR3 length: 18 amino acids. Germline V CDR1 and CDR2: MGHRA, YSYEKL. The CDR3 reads CASSQARQEVPLRPEAFF. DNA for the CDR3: TGCGCCAGCAGCCAGGCCCGACAGGAAGTCCCCCTGAGACCTGAAGCTTTCTTT.

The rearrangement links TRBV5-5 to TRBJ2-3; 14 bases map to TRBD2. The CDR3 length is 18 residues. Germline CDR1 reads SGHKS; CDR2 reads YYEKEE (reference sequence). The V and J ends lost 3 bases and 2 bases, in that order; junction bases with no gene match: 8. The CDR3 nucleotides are TGTGCCAGCAGCTCGGGACTAGCGGGGGCCTCAAACACAGATACGCAGTATTTT. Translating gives CASSSGLAGASNTDTQYF.

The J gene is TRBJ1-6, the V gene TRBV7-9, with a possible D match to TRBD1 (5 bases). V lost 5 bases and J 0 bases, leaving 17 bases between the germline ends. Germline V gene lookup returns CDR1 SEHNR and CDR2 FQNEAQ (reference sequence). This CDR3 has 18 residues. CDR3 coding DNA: TGTGCCAGCAGCGCCGGGACGCGGGAACTCTCCTATAATTCACCCCTCCACTTT. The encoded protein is CASSAGTRELSYNSPLHF.

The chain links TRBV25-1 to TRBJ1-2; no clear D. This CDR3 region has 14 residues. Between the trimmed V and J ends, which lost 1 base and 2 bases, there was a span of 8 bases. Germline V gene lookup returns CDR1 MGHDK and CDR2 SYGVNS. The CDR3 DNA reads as TGTGCCAGCAGTGAATTTGGGCAGAACTATGGCTACACCTTC. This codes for CASSEFGQNYGYTF.

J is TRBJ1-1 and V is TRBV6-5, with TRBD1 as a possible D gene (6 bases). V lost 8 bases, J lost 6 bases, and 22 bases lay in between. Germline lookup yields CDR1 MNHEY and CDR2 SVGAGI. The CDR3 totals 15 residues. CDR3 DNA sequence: TGTGCCAGCTATCGGTCCATTAGGGGGGGGGCTGAAGCTTTCTTT. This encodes CASYRSIRGGAEAFF.

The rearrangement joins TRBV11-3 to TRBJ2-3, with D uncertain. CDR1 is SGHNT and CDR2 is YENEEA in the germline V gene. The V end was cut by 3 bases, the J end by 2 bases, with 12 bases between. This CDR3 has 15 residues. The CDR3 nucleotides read TGTGCCAGCAGCTTTGGCTCGCATGTCACAGATACGCAGTATTTT. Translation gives CASSFGSHVTDTQYF.

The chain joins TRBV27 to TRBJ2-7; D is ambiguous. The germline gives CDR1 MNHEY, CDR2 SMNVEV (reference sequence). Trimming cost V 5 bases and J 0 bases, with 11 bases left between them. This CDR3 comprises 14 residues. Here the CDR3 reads CASSPTRSSYEQYF. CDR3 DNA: TGTGCCAGCAGTCCAACAAGGAGCTCCTACGAGCAGTACTTC.

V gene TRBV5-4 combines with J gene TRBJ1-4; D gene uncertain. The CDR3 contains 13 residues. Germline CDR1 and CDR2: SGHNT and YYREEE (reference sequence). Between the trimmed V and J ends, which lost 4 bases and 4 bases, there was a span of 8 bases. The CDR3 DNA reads TGTGCCAGCAGCCACTCTAGTAATGAAAAACTGTTTTTT. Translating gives CASSHSSNEKLFF.

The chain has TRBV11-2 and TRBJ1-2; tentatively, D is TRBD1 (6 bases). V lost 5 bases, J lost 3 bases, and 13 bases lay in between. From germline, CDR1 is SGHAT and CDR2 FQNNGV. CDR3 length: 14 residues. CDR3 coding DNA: TGTGCCAGCAGCCCCGGACAGACCTACTATGGCTACACCTTC. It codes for CASSPGQTYYGYTF.

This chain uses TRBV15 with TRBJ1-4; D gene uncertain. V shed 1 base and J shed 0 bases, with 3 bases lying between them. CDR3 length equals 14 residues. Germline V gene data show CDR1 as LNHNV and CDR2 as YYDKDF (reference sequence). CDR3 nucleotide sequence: TGTGCCACCAGCAGAGGTACAACTAATGAAAAACTGTTTTTT. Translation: CATSRGTTNEKLFF.

The CDR3 sequence: CASSLLRLAGWPYNEQFF. CDR3 DNA: TGCGCCAGCAGCTTGCTGCGACTGGCCGGTTGGCCCTACAATGAGCAGTTCTTC. This sequence joins TRBV5-1 and TRBJ2-1, with D uncertain. V gave up 1 base and J gave up 2 bases, with 19 bases separating them. The length of the CDR3 is 18 residues. Germline CDR1 is SGHRS and CDR2 is YFSETQ. Full variable domain (remainder filled in from reference TRBV5-1 and TRBJ2-1): KAGVTQTPRYLIKTRGQQVTLSCSPISGHRSVSWYQQTPGQGLQFLFEYFSETQRNKGNFPGRFSGRQFSNSRSEMNVSTLELGDSALYLCASSLLRLAGWPYNEQFFGPGTRLTVL.

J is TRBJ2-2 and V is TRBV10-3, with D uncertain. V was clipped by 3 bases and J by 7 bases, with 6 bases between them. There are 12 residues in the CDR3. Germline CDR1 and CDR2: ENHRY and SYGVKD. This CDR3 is CAISEEIGELFF. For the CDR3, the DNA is TGTGCCATCAGTGAAGAGATCGGGGAGCTGTTTTTT.

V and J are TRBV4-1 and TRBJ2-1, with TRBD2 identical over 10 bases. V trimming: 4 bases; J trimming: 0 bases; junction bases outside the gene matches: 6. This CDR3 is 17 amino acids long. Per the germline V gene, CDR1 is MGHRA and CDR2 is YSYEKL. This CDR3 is CASSRTSGDLSYNEQFF. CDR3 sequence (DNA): TGCGCCAGCAGCCGGACTAGCGGCGACCTCTCCTACAATGAGCAGTTCTTC.

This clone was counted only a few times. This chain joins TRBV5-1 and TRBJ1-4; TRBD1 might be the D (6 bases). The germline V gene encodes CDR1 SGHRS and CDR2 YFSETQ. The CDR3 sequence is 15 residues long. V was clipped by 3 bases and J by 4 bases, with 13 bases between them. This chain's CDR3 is CASSYTQGNNEKLFF. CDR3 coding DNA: TGCGCCAGCAGCTACACCCAGGGGAATAATGAAAAACTGTTTTTT. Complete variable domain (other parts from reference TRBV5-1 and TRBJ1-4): KAGVTQTPRYLIKTRGQQVTLSCSPISGHRSVSWYQQTPGQGLQFLFEYFSETQRNKGNFPGRFSGRQFSNSRSEMNVSTLELGDSALYLCASSYTQGNNEKLFFGSGTQLSVL.

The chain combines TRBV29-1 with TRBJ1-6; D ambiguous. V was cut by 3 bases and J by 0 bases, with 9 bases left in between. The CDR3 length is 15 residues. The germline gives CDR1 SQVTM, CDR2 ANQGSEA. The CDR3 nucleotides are TGCAGCGTTGAGGTGATCAGCTCCTATAATTCACCCCTCCACTTT. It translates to CSVEVISSYNSPLHF.

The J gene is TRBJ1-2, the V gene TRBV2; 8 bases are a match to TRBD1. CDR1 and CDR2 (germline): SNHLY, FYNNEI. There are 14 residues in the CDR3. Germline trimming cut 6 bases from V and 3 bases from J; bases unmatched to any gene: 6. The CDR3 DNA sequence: TGTGCCAGCAGCACGGGACAGGCGTACTATGGCTACACCTTC. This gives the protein CASSTGQAYYGYTF.

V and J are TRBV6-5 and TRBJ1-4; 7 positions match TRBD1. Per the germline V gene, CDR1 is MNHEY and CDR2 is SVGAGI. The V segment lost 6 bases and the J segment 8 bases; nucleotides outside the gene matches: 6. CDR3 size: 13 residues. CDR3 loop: CASRDRRGEKLFF. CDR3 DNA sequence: TGTGCCAGCAGGGACAGGAGAGGGGAAAAACTGTTTTTT.

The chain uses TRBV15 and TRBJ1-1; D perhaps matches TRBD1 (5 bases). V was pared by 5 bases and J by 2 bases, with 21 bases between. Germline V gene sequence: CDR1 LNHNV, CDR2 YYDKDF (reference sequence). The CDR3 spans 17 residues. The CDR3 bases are TGTGCCACCAGCCGGGGGGAGCTAGGCCAAGGTAACACTGAAGCTTTCTTT. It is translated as CATSRGELGQGNTEAFF.